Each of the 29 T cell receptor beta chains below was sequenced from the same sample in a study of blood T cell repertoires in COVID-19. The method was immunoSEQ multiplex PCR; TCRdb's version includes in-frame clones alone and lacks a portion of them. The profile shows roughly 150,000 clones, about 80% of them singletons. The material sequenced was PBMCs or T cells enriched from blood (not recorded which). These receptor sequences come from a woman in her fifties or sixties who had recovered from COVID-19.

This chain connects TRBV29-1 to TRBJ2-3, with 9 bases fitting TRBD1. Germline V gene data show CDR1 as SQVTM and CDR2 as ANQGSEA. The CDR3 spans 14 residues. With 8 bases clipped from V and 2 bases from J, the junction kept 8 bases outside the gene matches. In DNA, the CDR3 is TGCAGCCTCCAGGGACAGGGTAACACAGATACGCAGTATTTT. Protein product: CSLQGQGNTDTQYF.

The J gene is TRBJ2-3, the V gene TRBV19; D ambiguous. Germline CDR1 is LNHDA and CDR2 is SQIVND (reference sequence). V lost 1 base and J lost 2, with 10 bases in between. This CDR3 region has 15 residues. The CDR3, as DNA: TGTGCCAGTAGTATAGTTGGTAGTTACACAGATACGCAGTATTTT. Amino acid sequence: CASSIVGSYTDTQYF. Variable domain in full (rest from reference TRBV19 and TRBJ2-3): DGGITQSPKYLFRKEGQNVTLSCEQNLNHDAMYWYRQDPGQGLRLIYYSQIVNDFQKGDIAEGYSVSREKKESFPLTVTSAQKNPTAFYLCASSIVGSYTDTQYFGPGTRLTVL.

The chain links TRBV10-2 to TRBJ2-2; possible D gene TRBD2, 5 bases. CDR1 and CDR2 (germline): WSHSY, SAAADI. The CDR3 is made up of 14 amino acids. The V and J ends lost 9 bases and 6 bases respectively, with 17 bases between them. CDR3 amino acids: CASRLEGRAGELFF. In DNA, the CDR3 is TGCGCCAGTCGCTTAGAGGGCCGGGCCGGGGAGCTGTTTTTT.

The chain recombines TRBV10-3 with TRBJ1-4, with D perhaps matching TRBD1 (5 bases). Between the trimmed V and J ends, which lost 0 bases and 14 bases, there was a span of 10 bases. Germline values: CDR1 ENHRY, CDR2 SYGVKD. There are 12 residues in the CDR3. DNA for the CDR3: TGTGCCATCAGTGAGTCCCCCGGGGGGCTGTTTTTT. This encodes CAISESPGGLFF.

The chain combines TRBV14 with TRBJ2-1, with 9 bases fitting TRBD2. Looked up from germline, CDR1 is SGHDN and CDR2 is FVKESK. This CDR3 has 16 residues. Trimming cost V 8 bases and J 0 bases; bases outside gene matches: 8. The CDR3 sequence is CASRGAGGSSYNEQFF. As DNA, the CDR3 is TGTGCCAGCCGAGGGGCGGGGGGGAGCTCCTACAATGAGCAGTTCTTC.

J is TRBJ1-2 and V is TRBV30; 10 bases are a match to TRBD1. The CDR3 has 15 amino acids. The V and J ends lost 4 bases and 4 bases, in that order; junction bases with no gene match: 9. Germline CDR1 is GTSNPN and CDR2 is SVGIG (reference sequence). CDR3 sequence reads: CAWKQGQGIGYGYTF. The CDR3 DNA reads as TGTGCCTGGAAGCAGGGACAGGGGATCGGCTATGGCTACACCTTC.

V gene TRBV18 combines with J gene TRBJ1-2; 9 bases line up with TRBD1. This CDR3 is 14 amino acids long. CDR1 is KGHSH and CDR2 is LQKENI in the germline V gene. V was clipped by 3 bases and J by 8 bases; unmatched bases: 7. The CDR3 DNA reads TGTGCCAGCTCACCTCAAGGACAGGGGAGAGGCTACACCTTC. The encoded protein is CASSPQGQGRGYTF.

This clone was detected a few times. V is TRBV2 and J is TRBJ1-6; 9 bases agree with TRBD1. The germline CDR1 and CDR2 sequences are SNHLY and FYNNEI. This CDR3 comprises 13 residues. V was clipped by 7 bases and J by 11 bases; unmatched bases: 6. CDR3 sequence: CASKGQGDPPLHF. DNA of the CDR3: TGTGCCAGCAAGGGACAGGGAGATCCACCCCTCCACTTT. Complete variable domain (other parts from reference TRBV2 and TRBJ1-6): EPEVTQTPSHQVTQMGQEVILRCVPISNHLYFYWYRQILGQKVEFLVSFYNNEISEKSEIFDDQFSVERPDGSNFTLKIRSTKLEDSAMYFCASKGQGDPPLHFGNGTRLTVT.

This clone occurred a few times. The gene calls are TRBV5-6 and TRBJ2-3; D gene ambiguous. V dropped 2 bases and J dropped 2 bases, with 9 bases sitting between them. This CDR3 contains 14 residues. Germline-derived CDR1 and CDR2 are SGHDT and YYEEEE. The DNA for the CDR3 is TGTGCCAGCAGCTTCTGGCAGGCCACAGATACGCAGTATTTT. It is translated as CASSFWQATDTQYF.

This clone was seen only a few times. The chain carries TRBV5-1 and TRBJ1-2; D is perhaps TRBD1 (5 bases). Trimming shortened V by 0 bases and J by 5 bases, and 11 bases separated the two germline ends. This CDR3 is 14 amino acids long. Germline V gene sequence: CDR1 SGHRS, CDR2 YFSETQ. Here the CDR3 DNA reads TGCGCCAGCAGCTTGGCCGCCAGGGAATATGGCTACACCTTC. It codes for CASSLAAREYGYTF. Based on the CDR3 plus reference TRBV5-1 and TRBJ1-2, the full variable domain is KAGVTQTPRYLIKTRGQQVTLSCSPISGHRSVSWYQQTPGQGLQFLFEYFSETQRNKGNFPGRFSGRQFSNSRSEMNVSTLELGDSALYLCASSLAAREYGYTFGSGTRLTVV.

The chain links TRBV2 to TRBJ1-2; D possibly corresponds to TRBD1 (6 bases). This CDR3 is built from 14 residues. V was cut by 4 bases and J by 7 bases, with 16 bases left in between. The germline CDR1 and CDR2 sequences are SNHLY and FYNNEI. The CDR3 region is CASSAVTGPGGYTF. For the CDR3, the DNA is TGTGCCAGCAGTGCCGTCACAGGGCCTGGTGGCTACACCTTC.

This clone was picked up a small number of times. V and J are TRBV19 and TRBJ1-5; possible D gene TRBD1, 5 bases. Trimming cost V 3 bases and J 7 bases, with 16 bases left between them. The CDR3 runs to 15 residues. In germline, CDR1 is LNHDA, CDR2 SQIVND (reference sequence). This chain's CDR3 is CASSMITGGAQPQHF. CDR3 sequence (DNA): TGTGCCAGTAGTATGATCACAGGTGGGGCACAGCCCCAGCATTTT. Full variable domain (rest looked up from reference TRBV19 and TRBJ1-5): DGGITQSPKYLFRKEGQNVTLSCEQNLNHDAMYWYRQDPGQGLRLIYYSQIVNDFQKGDIAEGYSVSREKKESFPLTVTSAQKNPTAFYLCASSMITGGAQPQHFGDGTRLSIL.

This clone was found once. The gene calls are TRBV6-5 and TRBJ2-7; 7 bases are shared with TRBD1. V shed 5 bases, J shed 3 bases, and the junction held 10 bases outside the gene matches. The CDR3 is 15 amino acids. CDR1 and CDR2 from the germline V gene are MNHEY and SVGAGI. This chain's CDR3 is CASSHSLTGYYEQYF. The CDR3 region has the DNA TGTGCCAGCAGTCACAGCCTGACAGGGTACTACGAGCAGTACTTC.

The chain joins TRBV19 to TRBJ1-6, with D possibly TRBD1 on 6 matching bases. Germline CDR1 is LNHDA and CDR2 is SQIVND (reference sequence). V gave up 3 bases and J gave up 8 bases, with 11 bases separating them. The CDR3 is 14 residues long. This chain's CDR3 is CASSMAGGDSPLHF. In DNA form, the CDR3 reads TGTGCCAGTAGTATGGCGGGGGGCGATTCACCCCTCCACTTT.

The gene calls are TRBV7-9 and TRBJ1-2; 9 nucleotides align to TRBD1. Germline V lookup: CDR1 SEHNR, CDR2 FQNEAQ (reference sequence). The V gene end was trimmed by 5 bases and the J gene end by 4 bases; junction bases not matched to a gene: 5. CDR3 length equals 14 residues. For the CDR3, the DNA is TGTGCCAGCAGCCCTAGGACAGGGGTCTATGGCTACACCTTC. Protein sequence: CASSPRTGVYGYTF.

The DNA for the CDR3 is TGTGCCAGCAGCACCCATAGCGGGCCGTCCTACGAGCAGTACGTC. Its protein product is CASSTHSGPSYEQYV. The chain is built from TRBV7-6 and TRBJ2-7, with 7 bases matching TRBD2. The CDR3 spans 15 residues. With V trimmed by 5 bases and J by 1 base, 8 bases remained unmatched. Germline V gives CDR1 SGHVS, CDR2 FNYEAQ.

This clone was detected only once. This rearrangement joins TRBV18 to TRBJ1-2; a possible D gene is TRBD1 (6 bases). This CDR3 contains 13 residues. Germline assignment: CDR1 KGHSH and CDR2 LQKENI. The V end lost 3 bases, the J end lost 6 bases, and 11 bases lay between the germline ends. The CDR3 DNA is TGTGCCAGCTCACCGAGGACAGAGGATGGCTACACCTTC. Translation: CASSPRTEDGYTF. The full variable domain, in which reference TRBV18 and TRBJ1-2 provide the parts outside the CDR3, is NAGVMQNPRHLVRRRGQEARLRCSPMKGHSHVYWYRQLPEEGLKFMVYLQKENIIDESGMPKERFSAEFPKEGPSILRIQQVVRGDSAAYFCASSPRTEDGYTFGSGTRLTVV.

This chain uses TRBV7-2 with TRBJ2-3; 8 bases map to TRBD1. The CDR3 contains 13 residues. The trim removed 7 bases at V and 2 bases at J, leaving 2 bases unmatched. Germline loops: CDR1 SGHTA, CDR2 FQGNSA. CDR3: CASKDRATDTQYF. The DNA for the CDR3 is TGTGCCAGCAAGGACAGGGCCACAGATACGCAGTATTTT. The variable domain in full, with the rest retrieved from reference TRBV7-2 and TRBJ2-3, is GAGVSQSPSNKVTEKGKDVELRCDPISGHTALYWYRQSLGQGLEFLIYFQGNSAPDKSGLPSDRFSAERTGGSVSTLTIQRTQQEDSAVYLCASKDRATDTQYFGPGTRLTVL.

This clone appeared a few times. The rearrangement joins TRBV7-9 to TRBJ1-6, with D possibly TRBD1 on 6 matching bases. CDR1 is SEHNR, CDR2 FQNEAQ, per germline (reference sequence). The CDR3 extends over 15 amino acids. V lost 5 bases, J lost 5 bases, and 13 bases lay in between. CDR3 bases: TGTGCCAGCAGCCCGACGGACAGCGATAATTCACCCCTCCACTTT. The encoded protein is CASSPTDSDNSPLHF.

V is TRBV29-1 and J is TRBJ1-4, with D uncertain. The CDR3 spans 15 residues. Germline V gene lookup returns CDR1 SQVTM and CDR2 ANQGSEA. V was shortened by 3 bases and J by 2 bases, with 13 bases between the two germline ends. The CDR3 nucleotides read TGCAGCGTTGAGGATCCTGCAGCGACTAATGAAAAACTGTTTTTT. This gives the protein CSVEDPAATNEKLFF.

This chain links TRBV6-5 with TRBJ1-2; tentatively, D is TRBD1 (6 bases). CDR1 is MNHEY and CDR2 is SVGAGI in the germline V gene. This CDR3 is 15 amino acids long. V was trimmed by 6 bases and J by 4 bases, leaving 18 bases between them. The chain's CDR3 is CASSGTGPRGYGYTF. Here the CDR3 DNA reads TGTGCCAGCAGCGGAACAGGGCCACGGGGCTATGGCTACACCTTC.

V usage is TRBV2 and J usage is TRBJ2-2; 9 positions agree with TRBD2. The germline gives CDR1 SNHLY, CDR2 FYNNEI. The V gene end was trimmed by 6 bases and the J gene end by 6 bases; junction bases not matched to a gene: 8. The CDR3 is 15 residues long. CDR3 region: CASSERTSAAGELFF. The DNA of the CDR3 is TGTGCCAGCAGCGAACGGACTAGCGCGGCCGGGGAGCTGTTTTTT.

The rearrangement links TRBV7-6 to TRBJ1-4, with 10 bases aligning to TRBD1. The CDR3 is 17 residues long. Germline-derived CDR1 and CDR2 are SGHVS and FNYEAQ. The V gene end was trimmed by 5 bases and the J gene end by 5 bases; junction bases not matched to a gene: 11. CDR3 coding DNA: TGTGCCAGCAGCCCCCGGGGGACAGGGGCGAGAAATGAAAAACTGTTTTTT. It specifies CASSPRGTGARNEKLFF.

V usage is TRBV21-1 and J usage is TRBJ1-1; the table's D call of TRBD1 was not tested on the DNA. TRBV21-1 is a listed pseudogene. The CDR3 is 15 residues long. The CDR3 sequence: CASSSWDRKNTEAFF. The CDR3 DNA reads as TGTGCCAGCAGCAGTTGGGACAGAAAGAACACTGAAGCTTTCTTT.

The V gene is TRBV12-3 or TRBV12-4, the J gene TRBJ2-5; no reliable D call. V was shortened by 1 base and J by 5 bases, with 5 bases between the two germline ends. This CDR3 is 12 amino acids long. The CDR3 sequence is CASSLGAETQYF. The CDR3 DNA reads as TGTGCCAGCAGTTTAGGGGCGGAGACCCAGTACTTC.

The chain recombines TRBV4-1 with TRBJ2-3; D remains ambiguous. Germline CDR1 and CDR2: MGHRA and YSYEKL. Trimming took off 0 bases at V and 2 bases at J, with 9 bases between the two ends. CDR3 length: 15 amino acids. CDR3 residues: CASSQDGTVTDTQYF. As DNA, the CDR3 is TGCGCCAGCAGCCAAGACGGTACAGTCACAGATACGCAGTATTTT.

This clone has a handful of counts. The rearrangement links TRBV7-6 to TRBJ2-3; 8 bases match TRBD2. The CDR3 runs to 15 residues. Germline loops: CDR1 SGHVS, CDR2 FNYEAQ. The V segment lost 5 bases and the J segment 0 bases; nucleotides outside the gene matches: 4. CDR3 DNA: TGTGCCAGCAGCCTTGGACTAGCCAGCACAGATACGCAGTATTTT. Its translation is CASSLGLASTDTQYF.

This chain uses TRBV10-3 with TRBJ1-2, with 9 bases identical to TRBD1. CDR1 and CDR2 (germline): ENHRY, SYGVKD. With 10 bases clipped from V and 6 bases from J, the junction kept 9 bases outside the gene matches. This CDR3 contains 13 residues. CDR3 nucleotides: TGTGCCACCGCGGGGGACAGGGCGGATGGCTACACCTTC. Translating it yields CATAGDRADGYTF.

CDR3 nucleotides: TGTGCCAGCTCACGGGACAGGGGGGCTGAAGCTTTCTTT. It codes for CASSRDRGAEAFF. V and J are TRBV18 and TRBJ1-1; 11 nucleotides agree with TRBD1. Germline trimming cut 4 bases from V and 6 bases from J; bases unmatched to any gene: 1. This CDR3 is 13 amino acids long. In germline, CDR1 is KGHSH, CDR2 LQKENI.